A selection of T cell receptor beta chains follows, all from one sample in a study of identical twins' blood T cells. TCRdb redid the calling of the 5' RACE reads with MiXCR, one entry per CDR3 protein. The table includes 350,000 to 450,000 distinct CDR3 sequences, 28% detected once. Input material: PBMCs. Receptors originate from a woman aged 18-49 years in good health. The CDR3 runs from the conserved cysteine through the conserved F or W. The D gene is left open where the match is weak. Size values are once, few and many counts, or a class for expanded clones, and some rows have none.

v_gene	d_gene	j_gene	len	abundance	CDR3nt	CDR3aa
TRBV20-1	TRBD1	TRBJ1-2	12	few	TGCAGCGCGACAGGGGGTCGATATGGCTACACCTTC	CSATGGRYGYTF
TRBV5-1	-	TRBJ1-2	15	-	TGCGCCAACAGCACGTTCGGGGATTGGAGCAATGGCTACACCTTC	CANSTFGDWSNGYTF
TRBV3-1	TRBD2	TRBJ2-1	15	many	TGTGCCAGCAGCCTCGGACTAGCGGCGGCCAATGAGCAGTTCTTC	CASSLGLAAANEQFF
TRBV29-1	-	TRBJ2-2	12	-	TGCAGCGTTGACAGGGGCGGCGGGGAGCTGTTTTTT	CSVDRGGGELFF
TRBV7-2	TRBD1	TRBJ2-7	16	-	TGTGCCAGCAGCCCCCAGGGGGCGGTTTACACCTACGAGCGGTACTTC	CASSPQGAVYTYERYF
TRBV14	-	TRBJ2-7	12	-	TGTGCCAACAGCTCGGACTCCTACGAGCAGTACTTC	CANSSDSYEQYF
TRBV19	-	TRBJ2-1	14	few	TGTGCCAGTACGACTGGAGGGGCCTACAATGAGCAGTTCTTC	CASTTGGAYNEQFF
TRBV6-5	-	TRBJ1-1	16	-	TGTGCCAGCAGTCACTCGCGGGGCGCGAGGAACACTGAAGCTTTCTTT	CASSHSRGARNTEAFF
TRBV2	-	TRBJ2-3	12	few	TGTGCCAGCGGACCACACACAGATACGCAGTATTTT	CASGPHTDTQYF
TRBV21-1	-	TRBJ2-5	16	few	TGTGCCAGCAGCAAAGTTTCTGGACCAAAAGAAGAGACCCAGTACTTC	CASSKVSGPKEETQYF
TRBV2	TRBD1	TRBJ1-1	13	-	TGTGCCAGTCATCCGGGACAGGCCACTGAAGCTTTCTTT	CASHPGQATEAFF
TRBV5-6	TRBD2	TRBJ2-1	15	few	TGTGCCAGCAGGACCGGGACTAGCGTCTACAATGAGCAGTTCTTC	CASRTGTSVYNEQFF
TRBV20-1	-	TRBJ2-7	15	-	TGCAGTGCCCCCACGGGCTTATCGGTCGGAAACGAGCAGTACTTC	CSAPTGLSVGNEQYF
TRBV29-1	-	TRBJ1-1	13	many	TGCAGCGCTGGGCCCATGGTGAACACTGAAGCTTTCTTT	CSAGPMVNTEAFF
TRBV10-3	TRBD2	TRBJ2-1	14	few	TGTGCCATCAGTGAGGTAGCGGGGTCGAATGAGCAGTTCTTC	CAISEVAGSNEQFF
TRBV7-9	-	TRBJ1-2	16	-	TGTGCCAGCAGCTCTCCTGACAGGAGTACTAACTATGGCTACACCTTC	CASSSPDRSTNYGYTF
TRBV6-5	-	TRBJ1-2	13	-	TGTGCCAGCAGCCGGTCCACTAACTATGGCTACACCTTC	CASSRSTNYGYTF
TRBV7-3	-	TRBJ1-1	16	-	TGTGCCAGCAGCTTATGGGGGGGCGGTCTCGACACTGAAGCTTTCTTT	CASSLWGGGLDTEAFF
TRBV6-5	-	TRBJ2-1	15	-	TGTGCCAGCAGCAACCGGGACGCCCGACTCTATGAGCAGTTCTTC	CASSNRDARLYEQFF
TRBV20-1	-	TRBJ1-1	11	-	TGCAGTGCTAGCTATGGTACTGAAGCTTTCTTT	CSASYGTEAFF
TRBV20-1	-	TRBJ1-6	14	few	TGCAGTGCTAGAGAAGAGGGGCTGAATTCACCCCTCCACTTT	CSAREEGLNSPLHF
TRBV19	-	TRBJ1-5	14	few	TGTGCCACCTCGAACACAGGTCGCCGGCAGCCCCAGCATTTT	CATSNTGRRQPQHF
TRBV12-3/TRBV12-4	-	TRBJ2-4	13	few	TGTGCCAGCAGTTTTCTTGTCAAAAACATTCAGTACTTT	CASSFLVKNIQYF
TRBV28	-	TRBJ2-3	14	-	TGTGCCAGCATTGGTAGGGGAGGCACAGATACGCAGTATTTT	CASIGRGGTDTQYF
TRBV27	-	TRBJ1-3	17	few	TGTGCCAGCAGTTTAAGCGGAGGCTCATTCCCCGGAAACACCATATATTTT	CASSLSGGSFPGNTIYF
TRBV2	-	TRBJ1-2	14	-	TGTGCCAGCAGGTTTCAGCCCAGCGACTATGGCTACACCTTC	CASRFQPSDYGYTF
TRBV6-5	-	TRBJ2-5	13	-	TGTGCCTGCAAAGTAGGGGGGCAAGAGACCCAGTACTTC	CACKVGGQETQYF
TRBV5-6	-	TRBJ2-3	13	few	TGTGCCAGCAGCTGGGGGACCGGAGATACGCAGTATTTT	CASSWGTGDTQYF
TRBV20-1	-	TRBJ2-1	11	-	TGCAGTGCCCCGCTCCACAATGAGCAGTTCTTC	CSAPLHNEQFF
TRBV20-1	TRBD1	TRBJ2-7	15	-	TGCAGTGCTAGCGGGACAGGGGGCCTTCCCTACGAGCAGTACTTC	CSASGTGGLPYEQYF
TRBV4-3	TRBD2	TRBJ2-3	18	-	TGCGCCAGCAGCCAAGATAGGCTAGCGGGAGGATTTGGCAATACGCAGTATTTT	CASSQDRLAGGFGNTQYF
TRBV29-1	-	TRBJ1-3	13	few	TGCAGCGTTGGGGTAGGGTATACAAACACCATATATTTT	CSVGVGYTNTIYF
TRBV29-1	-	TRBJ1-2	11	-	TGCAGCGTTGAACACAGGATTGGCTACACCTTC	CSVEHRIGYTF
TRBV20-1	TRBD1	TRBJ1-6	14	few	TGCAGTGCTAGAGCGGGGACAGTGGATTCGCCCCTCCACTTT	CSARAGTVDSPLHF
TRBV5-1	-	TRBJ1-1	14	-	TGCGCCAGCAGACTGGGAACGGAGAACACTGAAGCTTTCTTT	CASRLGTENTEAFF